Listed below are T cell receptor beta chains from one sample, sequenced in a study of OX40 agonist ivuxolimab in advanced cancers. TCRdb's table, derived via immunoSEQ multiplex PCR, lists solely in-frame clones and lacks some. The table includes about 100,000 clones, approximately 89% detected once. The sample in question was CD4+ or CD8+ T cells sorted from blood, obtained in a trial of the OX40 agonist ivuxolimab. These TCRs come from an adult with an advanced solid tumor such as melanoma, head and neck, liver or kidney cancer. Both conserved end residues are trimmed from each CDR3.

v_gene,j_gene,len,CDR3aa
TRBV7-3,TRBJ2-3,13,ASSFTGQITDTQY
TRBV5-6,TRBJ1-1,11,ASSLGGRSEAF
TRBV30,TRBJ1-4,12,AWSPGGSNEKLF
TRBV6-5,TRBJ2-7,13,ASSLSGTGIYEQY
TRBV19,TRBJ1-5,14,ASSSTGGRGNQPQH
TRBV5-4,TRBJ2-5,12,ASSRSGGYETQY
TRBV4-1,TRBJ1-1,11,ASSQAGSTEAF
TRBV7-9,TRBJ2-2,13,ASKGGAGNTGELF
TRBV5-1,TRBJ2-7,14,ASSLASGSRDYEQY
TRBV13,TRBJ2-7,12,ASSFLGPGYEQY
TRBV28,TRBJ2-3,12,ASRGRAVWNTQY
TRBV6-1,TRBJ2-4,12,ASMSRAGGHIQY
TRBV4-3,TRBJ2-1,13,ASSQGGSGSTEQF
TRBV6-4,TRBJ2-7,12,ASSLTSAYYEQY
TRBV12-5,TRBJ1-5,11,ASGGRVNQPQH
TRBV19,TRBJ2-2,11,ASMAGNTGELF
TRBV7-6,TRBJ2-1,11,ASSLVPYNEQF
TRBV5-6,TRBJ2-5,12,ASRGTGREETQY
TRBV6-5,TRBJ2-5,13,ASRVAGASQETQY
TRBV7-3,TRBJ2-1,12,ASSREGAYNEQF
TRBV9,TRBJ1-2,13,ASSSRTPDNYGYT
TRBV10-3,TRBJ2-7,12,AISARGASYEQY
TRBV28,TRBJ2-5,12,ASRNTGGGETQY
TRBV4-3,TRBJ2-5,14,ASSQEISYYQETQY